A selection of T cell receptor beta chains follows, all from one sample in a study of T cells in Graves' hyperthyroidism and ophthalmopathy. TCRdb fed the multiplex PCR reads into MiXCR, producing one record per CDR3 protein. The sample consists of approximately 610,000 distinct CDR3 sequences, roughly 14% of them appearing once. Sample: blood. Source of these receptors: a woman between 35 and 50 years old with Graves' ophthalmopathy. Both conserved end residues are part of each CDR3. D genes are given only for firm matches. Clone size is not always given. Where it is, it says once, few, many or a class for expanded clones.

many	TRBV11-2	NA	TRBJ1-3	CASSLDEDYSGNTIYF	TGTGCCAGCAGCTTAGATGAGGATTACTCTGGAAACACCATATATTTT
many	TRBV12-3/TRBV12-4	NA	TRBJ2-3	CASRAGRTSTDTQYF	TGTGCCAGCAGGGCGGGACGGACGAGCACAGATACGCAGTATTTT
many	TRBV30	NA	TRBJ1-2	CAWSERGSYTF	TGTGCCTGGAGTGAGCGGGGGAGCTACACCTTC
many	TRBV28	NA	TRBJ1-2	CATTVNYGYTF	TGTGCCACCACAGTCAACTATGGCTACACCTTC
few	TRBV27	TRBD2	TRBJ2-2	CATKRGEGPSGELFF	TGTGCCACAAAACGCGGGGAGGGCCCTTCCGGGGAGCTGTTTTTT
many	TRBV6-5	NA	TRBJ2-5	CASRSPGGWETQYF	TGTGCCAGCAGATCTCCCGGGGGATGGGAGACCCAGTACTTC
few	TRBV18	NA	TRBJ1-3	CASSLLRVQGTGNTIYF	TGTGCCAGCTCACTTCTCCGGGTACAGGGAACTGGAAACACCATATATTTT
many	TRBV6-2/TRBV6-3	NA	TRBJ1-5	CASSYSSGFNQPQHF	TGTGCCAGCAGTTACTCATCGGGTTTCAATCAGCCCCAGCATTTT
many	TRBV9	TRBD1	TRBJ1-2	CASSGTGGGLKGYTF	TGTGCCAGCAGCGGAACAGGGGGCGGATTAAAGGGCTACACCTTC
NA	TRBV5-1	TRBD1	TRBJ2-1	CASSLQGEKLGQFF	TGCGCCAGCAGCTTGCAGGGGGAAAAATTAGGGCAGTTCTTC
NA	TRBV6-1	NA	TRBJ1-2	CASTSDRQNYGYTF	TGTGCCAGCACCTCGGACCGGCAAAACTATGGCTACACCTTC
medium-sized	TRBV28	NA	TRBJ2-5	CASSLRGGASETQYF	TGTGCCAGCAGTCTCCGTGGTGGGGCCTCAGAGACCCAGTACTTC
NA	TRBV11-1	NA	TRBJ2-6	CASRPDGHSGANVLTF	TGTGCCAGCAGACCAGACGGTCACTCTGGGGCCAACGTCCTGACTTTC
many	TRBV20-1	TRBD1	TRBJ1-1	CSADVGTGTGEAFF	TGCAGTGCGGACGTCGGGACAGGGACCGGTGAAGCTTTCTTT
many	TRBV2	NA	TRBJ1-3	CASSSDGTSGNTIYF	TGTGCCAGCAGTTCAGACGGAACCTCTGGAAACACCATATATTTT
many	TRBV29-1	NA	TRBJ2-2	CSVVRNGELFF	TGCAGCGTTGTTCGCAACGGGGAGCTGTTTTTT
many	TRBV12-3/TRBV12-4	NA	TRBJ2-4	CASSFGFRAKNIQYF	TGTGCCAGCAGTTTTGGGTTTCGGGCCAAAAACATTCAGTACTTC
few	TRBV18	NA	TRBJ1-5	CASQKENNQPQHF	TGTGCCAGCCAAAAGGAGAACAATCAGCCCCAGCATTTT
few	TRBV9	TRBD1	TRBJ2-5	CASSVGTGVETQYF	TGTGCCAGCAGCGTAGGGACAGGGGTAGAGACCCAGTACTTC
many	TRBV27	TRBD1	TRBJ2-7	CASSFSSTGDSYEQYF	TGTGCCAGCAGTTTTAGCTCGACAGGGGACTCCTACGAGCAGTACTTC
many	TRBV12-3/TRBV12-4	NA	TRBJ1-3	CASRLAGRGGSGNTIYF	TGTGCCAGCAGACTTGCAGGCCGAGGGGGCTCTGGAAACACCATATATTTT
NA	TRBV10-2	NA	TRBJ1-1	CASRVLTEAFF	TGCGCCAGCAGGGTCTTAACTGAAGCTTTCTTT
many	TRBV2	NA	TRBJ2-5	CASSERDIETQYF	TGTGCCAGCAGTGAGCGTGACATAGAGACCCAGTACTTC
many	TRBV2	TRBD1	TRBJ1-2	CASRGTGGAYGYTF	TGTGCCAGCAGAGGGACAGGGGGCGCCTATGGCTACACCTTC
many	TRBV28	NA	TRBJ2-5	CASSLRHLYQETQYF	TGTGCCAGCAGTTTAAGACATTTGTACCAAGAGACCCAGTACTTC
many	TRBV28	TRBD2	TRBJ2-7	CASSFYGTRGYEQYF	TGTGCCAGCAGTTTTTACGGGACTAGAGGCTACGAGCAGTACTTC
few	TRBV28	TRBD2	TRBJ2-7	CASSLRGTVGEQYF	TGTGCCAGCAGTTTGCGGGGGACCGTTGGGGAGCAGTACTTC
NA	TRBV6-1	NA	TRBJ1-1	CASSGGPNEAFF	TGTGCCAGCAGTGGGGGGCCTAATGAAGCTTTCTTT
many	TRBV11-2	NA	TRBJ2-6	CASSPQPVAGANVLTF	TGTGCCAGCAGCCCCCAACCCGTTGCTGGGGCCAACGTCCTGACTTTC
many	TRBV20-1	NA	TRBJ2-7	CSAKTPGSYEQYF	TGCAGTGCCAAAACCCCTGGCTCCTACGAGCAGTACTTC
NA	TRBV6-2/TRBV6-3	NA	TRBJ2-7	CASSYGQNRYF	TGTGCCAGCAGTTACGGACAGAATAGGTACTTC